The 2 T cell receptor beta chains presented below share a single source sample, sequenced in a study of cytomegalovirus exposure and HLA in healthy donors. In the PCR, 60 Vbeta and 13 Jbeta primers were used. The repertoire was sequenced with immunoSEQ multiplex PCR; TCRdb's copy has only in-frame clones and lacks some. The sample lists 100,000 to 120,000 clones; around 84% were seen once. Material: PBMCs. These receptors originate from a young woman in good health and CMV-seronegative.

V usage is TRBV5-4 and J usage is TRBJ1-2, with 8 bases fitting TRBD1. The CDR3 has 14 amino acids. V lost 4 bases to trimming and J lost 2 bases; unmatched junction nucleotides: 4. Germline CDR1 SGHNT, CDR2 YYREEE (reference sequence). In nucleotides, the CDR3 is TGTGCCAGCAGCGGACGACAGGGGAACTATGGCTACACCTTC. Translating gives CASSGRQGNYGYTF.

This sequence joins TRBV7-8 and TRBJ2-7; 11 bases map to TRBD1. V lost 5 bases and J lost 3; bases outside the gene matches: 6. Germline V gene sequence: CDR1 SGHVS, CDR2 FQNEAQ. The CDR3 is 15 residues long. As DNA, the CDR3 is TGTGCCAGCAGCCCCGGGACAGGGGGGTACTACGAGCAGTACTTC. This gives the protein CASSPGTGGYYEQYF.